The 14 T cell receptor beta chains reported below all come from one sample, sequenced in a study of blood T cell repertoires in COVID-19. Sequencing used immunoSEQ multiplex PCR; TCRdb keeps in-frame clones, though not all of them. The data contain some 250,000 clones, around 87% of them singletons. The sample consisted of peripheral blood. The receptors come from a woman aged 25 to 39 who had recovered from COVID-19.

This chain uses TRBV6-1 with TRBJ2-3; tentatively, D is TRBD2 (5 bases). With 2 bases removed from V and 0 bases from J, the gap between germline ends came to 12 bases. Looked up from germline, CDR1 is MNHNS and CDR2 is SASEGT. There are 16 residues in the CDR3. DNA for the CDR3: TGTGCCAGCAGTGAACGGGTAGAGGGAAGCACAGATACGCAGTATTTT. Translated, it gives CASSERVEGSTDTQYF.

A note on this clone: It may be a read error: a sequence one base away is much more abundant. Other nucleotide sequences from this sample produce the same CDR3. The gene calls are TRBV18 and TRBJ1-5; D gene uncertain. The V end lost 2 bases, the J end lost 4 bases, and 6 bases lay between the germline ends. This CDR3 comprises 13 residues. Germline V gives CDR1 KGHSH, CDR2 LQKENI. CDR3 bases: TGTGCCAGCTCACCAGGAGGGAATCAGCCCCAGCATTTT. It yields the protein CASSPGGNQPQHF.

The rearrangement joins TRBV6-6 to TRBJ2-7, with D tentatively TRBD2 (5 bases). CDR3 size: 15 residues. The germline V gene encodes CDR1 MNHNY and CDR2 SVGAGI (reference sequence). V was trimmed by 7 bases and J by 9 bases, leaving 25 bases between them. The CDR3 here is CASTEAKRPDLGQYF. For the CDR3, the DNA is TGTGCCAGCACCGAAGCCAAGCGGCCTGACCTGGGGCAGTACTTC.

This clone has only one observation. The J gene is TRBJ1-2, the V gene TRBV6-5; 9 bases are a match to TRBD1. The CDR3 extends over 15 amino acids. The junction had 5 bases not matched to a gene; V was cut back by 5 bases and J by 1 base. CDR1 is MNHEY, CDR2 SVGAGI, per germline. The CDR3 loop reads CASSPDRGYNYGYTF. The CDR3 region has the DNA TGTGCCAGCAGTCCGGACAGGGGTTATAACTATGGCTACACCTTC.

The chain has TRBV5-1 and TRBJ2-4; D is perhaps TRBD2 (5 bases). The CDR3 totals 15 residues. Looked up from germline, CDR1 is SGHRS and CDR2 is YFSETQ. Between the trimmed V and J ends, which lost 5 bases and 7 bases, there was a span of 19 bases. CDR3 sequence (DNA): TGCGCCAGCAGGTCCTTGTCCGAGGGTGGGAACATTCAGTACTTC. This sequence encodes CASRSLSEGGNIQYF. Full variable domain (remainder filled in from reference TRBV5-1 and TRBJ2-4): KAGVTQTPRYLIKTRGQQVTLSCSPISGHRSVSWYQQTPGQGLQFLFEYFSETQRNKGNFPGRFSGRQFSNSRSEMNVSTLELGDSALYLCASRSLSEGGNIQYFGAGTRLSVL.

This rearrangement joins TRBV5-5 to TRBJ2-5; 10 bases map to TRBD2. The CDR3 loop spans 15 amino acids. V lost 1 base and J lost 5; bases outside the gene matches: 5. Per germline, CDR1 SGHKS and CDR2 YYEKEE (reference sequence). Written as DNA, the CDR3 is TGTGCCAGCAGCTTGACTAGCGGGGTTGTGGAGACCCAGTACTTC. The encoded protein is CASSLTSGVVETQYF.

The chain has TRBV7-9 and TRBJ2-7, with TRBD1 matching 11 bases. V lost 4 bases to trimming and J lost 2 bases; unmatched junction nucleotides: 4. This CDR3 comprises 15 residues. Per the germline V gene, CDR1 is SEHNR and CDR2 is FQNEAQ (reference sequence). The CDR3 region is CASSSVGQGAYEQYF. The CDR3 DNA reads TGTGCCAGCAGCTCCGTGGGACAGGGGGCCTACGAGCAGTACTTC.

The J gene is TRBJ2-1, the V gene TRBV7-2; 11 bases agree with TRBD2. V gave up 4 bases and J gave up 3 bases; unmatched junction bases: 11. The CDR3 is 18 residues long. The germline gives CDR1 SGHTA, CDR2 FQGNSA. This CDR3 reads CASSSLAGGHIHYNEQFF. DNA of the CDR3: TGTGCCAGCAGCTCATTAGCGGGGGGGCATATCCACTACAATGAGCAGTTCTTC.

The chain is built from TRBV4-1 and TRBJ2-3; 10 bases map to TRBD2. Germline V gives CDR1 MGHRA, CDR2 YSYEKL. The CDR3 covers 16 residues. J lost 5 bases, V lost 4 bases, and 9 bases had no gene match. CDR3 nucleotide sequence: TGCGCCAGCAGCCCTACAAGCGGGGGGGCCGGAGATACGCAGTATTTT. Its protein product is CASSPTSGGAGDTQYF.

The chain links TRBV3-1 (or the pseudogene TRBV3-2) to TRBJ2-3; D remains ambiguous. The germline V and J ends were trimmed by 1 base and 9 bases, with 17 bases remaining between them. The CDR3 spans 15 residues. Germline V CDR1 and CDR2: LGHDT, YNNKEL (reference sequence). DNA for the CDR3: TGTGCCAGCAGCCAAGGCCTAGGTCAACCGGCGACGCAGTATTTT. The encoded protein is CASSQGLGQPATQYF.

The rearrangement joins TRBV5-4 to TRBJ2-5; no clear D. This CDR3 contains 14 residues. The germline V gene encodes CDR1 SGHNT and CDR2 YYREEE (reference sequence). The V and J ends lost 4 bases and 0 bases respectively, with 10 bases between them. CDR3: CASSPRVNQETQYF. For the CDR3, the DNA is TGTGCCAGCAGCCCCCGGGTGAACCAAGAGACCCAGTACTTC.

As DNA, the CDR3 is TGTGCCAGCTCACCAGACGTTTCTAGCGGGGTATACTTC. Amino acid sequence: CASSPDVSSGVYF. V usage is TRBV18 and J usage is TRBJ2-5, with 9 bases aligning to TRBD2. The trim removed 2 bases at V and 14 bases at J, leaving 9 bases unmatched. Germline lookup yields CDR1 KGHSH and CDR2 LQKENI. The CDR3 is made up of 13 amino acids.

This clone has only one observation. V usage is TRBV3-1 (or the pseudogene TRBV3-2) and J usage is TRBJ2-3; no clear D gene. Germline V gene sequence: CDR1 LGHDT, CDR2 YNNKEL (reference sequence). V dropped 6 bases and J dropped 0 bases, with 4 bases sitting between them. The CDR3 is 12 residues long. Here the CDR3 reads CASSHSTDTQYF. The CDR3, as DNA: TGTGCCAGCAGTCATAGCACAGATACGCAGTATTTT.

The gene calls are TRBV6-2 or TRBV6-3 and TRBJ2-1; 9 bases fit TRBD2. The CDR3 extends over 16 amino acids. CDR1 and CDR2 (germline): MNHEY, SVGEGT. Germline trimming cut 5 bases from V and 2 bases from J; bases unmatched to any gene: 7. In DNA, the CDR3 is TGTGCCAGCAGTCCCAAATTAGCGGGGGCCTACAATGAGCAGTTCTTC. This codes for CASSPKLAGAYNEQFF.